This T cell receptor (beta chain) was sequenced in a study of cytomegalovirus exposure and HLA in healthy donors. Use of 60 Vbeta and 13 Jbeta primers characterized the PCR. Profiled with immunoSEQ multiplex PCR; TCRdb holds only in-frame clones, not every one. The sample has more than 95,000 clones, about 83% seen once. This clone was seen a handful of times. CDR1 is LNHDA and CDR2 is SQIVND in the germline V gene (reference sequence). The CDR3 extends over 13 amino acids. With 3 bases removed from V and 3 bases from J, the gap between germline ends came to 6 bases. The clonotype originates from a man aged 18 to 30 in good health and CMV-seronegative. The chain uses TRBV19 and TRBJ2-1; D not certain. Specimen: PBMCs. The CDR3 coding sequence is TGTGCCAGTAGTATGGGCATCTACAATGAGCAGTTCTTC. Its protein product is CASSMGIYNEQFF.